Presented here are 9 T cell receptor beta chains from one specimen sequenced in a study of blood T cell repertoires in COVID-19. The repertoire was sequenced with immunoSEQ multiplex PCR; TCRdb's copy has only in-frame clones and lacks some. The top ten clones hold over 9.5% of a sample with about 140,000 clones, around 90% of them seen once. Source material: peripheral blood. Source of these receptors: a man in his fifties or sixties with active or convalescent COVID-19.

V usage is TRBV28 and J usage is TRBJ2-5; 11 bases fit TRBD2. The CDR3 loop spans 16 amino acids. The germline V gene encodes CDR1 MDHEN and CDR2 SYDVKM. V gave up 5 bases and J gave up 5 bases; unmatched junction bases: 10. CDR3 sequence (DNA): TGTGCCAGCAGTATTATAGCGGGAGGGAAGGGGGAGACCCAGTACTTC. It yields the protein CASSIIAGGKGETQYF.

This rearrangement joins TRBV2 to TRBJ2-1; no firm D call. Trimming cost V 0 bases and J 7 bases, with 13 bases left between them. The germline gives CDR1 SNHLY, CDR2 FYNNEI. This CDR3 is built from 15 residues. This chain's CDR3 is CASSEAPIPTNEQFF. The CDR3 nucleotides read TGTGCCAGCAGTGAAGCGCCCATCCCTACGAATGAGCAGTTCTTC.

This clone turned up a few times. The V gene is TRBV3-1 (or the pseudogene TRBV3-2), the J gene TRBJ2-3; 10 bases fit TRBD2. V shed 2 bases and J 0 bases; nucleotides not matched to a gene: 8. The CDR3 totals 18 residues. Germline CDR1 is LGHDT and CDR2 is YNNKEL (reference sequence). CDR3 residues: CASSQTSGDSPSTDTQYF. CDR3 in DNA: TGTGCCAGCAGCCAAACTAGCGGGGACAGTCCTAGCACAGATACGCAGTATTTT.

V and J are TRBV9 and TRBJ1-5; D is undetermined. From germline, CDR1 is SGDLS and CDR2 YYNGEE. Trimming stripped 4 bases from V and 0 bases from J, with 11 bases between. The CDR3 consists of 15 residues. The CDR3 is CASSLGGYSNQPQHF. For the CDR3, the DNA is TGTGCCAGCAGCCTCGGAGGGTATAGCAATCAGCCCCAGCATTTT.

The J gene is TRBJ2-3, the V gene TRBV14; TRBD2 might be the D (6 bases). The CDR3 extends over 16 amino acids. V lost 2 bases and J lost 1, with 13 bases in between. From germline, CDR1 is SGHDN and CDR2 FVKESK. The CDR3 reads CASSQRLVVGTDTQYF. DNA of the CDR3: TGTGCCAGCAGCCAACGACTAGTCGTGGGCACAGATACGCAGTATTTT.

The rearrangement joins TRBV2 to TRBJ2-1; possible D gene TRBD2, 5 bases. Germline values: CDR1 SNHLY, CDR2 FYNNEI. CDR3 length equals 14 residues. V was pared by 3 bases and J by 7 bases, with 13 bases between. The CDR3 DNA reads TGTGCCAGCAGTGACCAAACACTAGTAAATGAGCAGTTCTTC. Translation gives CASSDQTLVNEQFF.

CDR3 loop: CASSQDISGRYNEQFF. CDR3 DNA: TGCGCCAGCAGCCAAGATATTAGCGGGAGATACAATGAGCAGTTCTTC. The chain combines TRBV4-1 with TRBJ2-1; 9 bases match TRBD2. From germline, CDR1 is MGHRA and CDR2 YSYEKL. V gave up 0 bases and J gave up 4 bases; unmatched junction bases: 4. The CDR3 extends over 16 amino acids.

This chain joins TRBV29-1 and TRBJ1-1, with TRBD1 matching 7 bases. The CDR3 is made up of 12 amino acids. The junction had 6 bases not matched to a gene; V was cut back by 7 bases and J by 4 bases. CDR1 SQVTM and CDR2 ANQGSEA come from the germline V gene. CDR3 region: CSAQQGTTEAFF. CDR3 DNA: TGCAGCGCACAACAGGGGACCACTGAAGCTTTCTTT.

The chain has TRBV4-2 and TRBJ1-6; a possible D gene is TRBD1 (6 bases). Germline-derived CDR1 and CDR2 are LGHNA and YNFKEQ. The CDR3 runs 15 residues. V lost 4 bases to trimming and J lost 8 bases, with 15 bases between them. DNA of the CDR3: TGTGCCAGCAGCCCTGGGGGCGCAGGGGATTCACCCCTCCACTTT. It encodes CASSPGGAGDSPLHF.